Reported below is one TCR beta chain. This clonotype has just one count. Its antigen is unknown. No much larger clone is present one base from it, and per-base qualities are unavailable. A lone read gives weak evidence. Based on the germline V gene, the CDR1 and CDR2 sequences are SGDLS and YYNGEE. The CDR3 starts with the cysteine, ends with the phenylalanine, and has 17 residues. Of all the DNA, just the CDR3 is kept, 51 bases in frame from base 1. Unmatched junction bases come to 15, with V trimmed by 4 bases and J by 4 bases. The data stem from a study of T cells after yellow fever vaccination (dated by TCRdb to about 2019). A note on the overall study: The SMART-Seq v4 Ultra Low Input RNA kit was used to prepare libraries from fractions with low cell numbers. To track T-cell clones before and after primary and booster YFV17D yellow fever vaccination, bulk TCR alpha and beta repertoires were sequenced longitudinally. Two healthy male donors, one aged 18 to 30 and one aged 30 to 39 years, were included in the cohort. Blood samples were taken at several timepoints before and after primary and secondary immunization, and bulk PBMC replicates and cell subsets were isolated. Points the paper makes about the study in general: Computational filtering was required because FACS-sorted repertoires could contain abundant contaminating clonotypes from the bulk population. Compared with the primary T-cell response, the secondary T-cell response was faster but weaker, reaching its peak on day 5 rather than on day 15. Because only a couple of donors were included in the study, the extent to which the findings can be generalized is limited. After the booster, most clones that had expanded after primary vaccination were detected again (roughly 95% of CD4 and more than 85% of CD8), suggesting broad maintenance of memory. A small fraction of clonotypes showed up in both the CD4 and CD8 compartments, probably as a result of convergent recombination.

In light of the paper, this sample's treatment or condition label describes: live attenuated yellow fever vaccine strain. At each blood-draw timepoint, two biological replicates of bulk PBMCs were obtained. A standard Ficoll-Paque protocol was used to isolate PBMCs from peripheral blood. TriZol was used to extract RNA from bulk PBMCs, from CD4 and CD8 fractions, and from dextramer-positive and dextramer-negative fractions. Synthesis of TCR cDNA relied on 5'RACE template switching, a step that introduced a universal primer site along with unique molecular identifiers. Priming for cDNA synthesis came from both the TCR alpha and TCR beta constant segments. Library amplification used two PCR steps, and the second PCR step added sample barcodes and sequencing adapters. Sequencing of libraries was done on Illumina HiSeq 2500 (2x100 bp) or NovaSeq (2x150 bp). For the original study's pipeline: Demultiplexing of reads and collapsing into UMI consensus sequences were performed with MIGEC, and V(D)J alignment was carried out with MiXCR. Using edgeR on replicate PBMC samples, clonotypes were called vaccine-responding if FDR was below 0.01 and the log2 fold change was above 5 up to day 15. Each bulk clonotype was labeled CD4 or CD8 based on which sequenced repertoire, CD4 or CD8, contained the clonotype at higher abundance. TCRdb trimmed the raw reads at Q25, called clones with MiXCR and kept productive beta chains. Entries are consolidated by CDR3 protein sequence, retaining the most common genes and DNA. In this record, the V and J calls reflect TCRdb's handling and not the investigators' own analysis. The sample has about 320,000 distinct CDR3 sequences on record, 6.8% of them singletons. Roughly a sixth of the sample lies in the top ten.

The origin of this receptor is a man younger than 35 who received the YFV17D yellow fever vaccine. Sequencing used PBMCs, obtained more than 40 days after the first yellow fever vaccination. The chain links TRBV9 with TRBJ2-5; 8 bases in the junction line up with TRBD2. The bases read TGTGCCAGCAGCCCCTATCGCGGGGGGCCTTTGGTAGAGACCCAGTACTTC. The translation is CASSPYRGGPLVETQYF. With all but the CDR3 taken from the reference TRBV9 and TRBJ2-5 genes, the full variable domain is: DSGVTQTPKHLITATGQRVTLRCSPRSGDLSVYWYQQSLDQGLQFLIQYYNGEERAKGNILERFSAQQFPDLHSELNLSSLELGDSALYFCASSPYRGGPLVETQYFGPGTRLLVL.